This paragraph reports one TCR beta chain. Its target is unknown. The CDR3 sequence is 14 residues long. V was clipped by 5 bases and J by 3 bases; unmatched bases: 6. Germline CDR1 and CDR2: KGHSH and LQKENI. TCRdb fed the 5' RACE reads into MiXCR, producing one record per CDR3 protein. The repertoire holds nearly 900,000 distinct CDR3 sequences, with 10% to 15% as singletons. The entry originates in a study of identical twins. The study, taken as a whole, reports: In monozygotic twins, models underestimated the sharing of out-of-frame TCR alpha.

These data also formed part of another study, on yellow fever vaccine responses in identical twins.

The clonotype comes from a woman aged 18-29 years in good health. This chain connects TRBV18 to TRBJ2-7; 8 bases agree with TRBD1. Sequenced sample: PBMCs. CDR3 sequence (DNA): TGTGCCAGCTCATCCTACAGGGGGGACTACGAGCAGTACGTC. This sequence encodes CASSSYRGDYEQYV.